This entry describes one T cell receptor (beta chain). TCRdb called the RT-PCR reads again in MiXCR, with one record for every CDR3 protein. The repertoire holds more than 550,000 distinct CDR3 sequences, with 14% as singletons. CDR1 is LGHNA, CDR2 YSLEER, per germline. CDR3 size: 16 residues. Trimming left V 4 bases short and J 2 bases short, with 16 bases between. The receptor comes from a female donor in good health, serving as a healthy control. Specimen: memory CD4+ T cells from blood. The J gene is TRBJ2-3, the V gene TRBV4-3; D not certain. CDR3 protein: CASSLSPVSDTDTQYF. CDR3 nucleotide sequence: TGCGCCAGCAGCCTTAGCCCGGTATCGGACACAGATACGCAGTATTTT.